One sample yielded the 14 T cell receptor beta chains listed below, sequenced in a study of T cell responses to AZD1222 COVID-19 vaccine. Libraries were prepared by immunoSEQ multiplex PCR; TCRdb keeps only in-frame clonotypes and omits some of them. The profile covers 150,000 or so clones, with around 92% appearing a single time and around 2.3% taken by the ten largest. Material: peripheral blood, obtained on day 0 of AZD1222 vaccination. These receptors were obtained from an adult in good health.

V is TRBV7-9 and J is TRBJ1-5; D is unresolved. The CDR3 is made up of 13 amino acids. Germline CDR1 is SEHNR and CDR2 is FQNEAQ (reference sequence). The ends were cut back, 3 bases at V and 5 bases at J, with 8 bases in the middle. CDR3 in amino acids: CASSFDLYQPQHF. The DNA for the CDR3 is TGTGCCAGCAGCTTTGACCTTTATCAGCCCCAGCATTTT. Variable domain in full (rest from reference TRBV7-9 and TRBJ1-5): DTGVSQNPRHKITKRGQNVTFRCDPISEHNRLYWYRQTLGQGPEFLTYFQNEAQLEKSRLLSDRFSAERPKGSFSTLEIQRTEQGDSAMYLCASSFDLYQPQHFGDGTRLSIL.

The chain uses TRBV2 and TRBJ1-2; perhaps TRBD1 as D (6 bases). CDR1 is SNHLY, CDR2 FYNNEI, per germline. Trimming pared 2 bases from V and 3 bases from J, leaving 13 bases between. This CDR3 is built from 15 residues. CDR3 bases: TGTGCCAGCAGTGAATTCGGGGGCCAGGACTATGGCTACACCTTC. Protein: CASSEFGGQDYGYTF.

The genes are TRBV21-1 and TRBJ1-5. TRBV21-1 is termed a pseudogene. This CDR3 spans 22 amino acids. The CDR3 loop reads CASSHPHHREGEGAYSNQPQHF. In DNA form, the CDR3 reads TGTGCCAGCAGCCATCCCCACCACAGGGAGGGGGAGGGGGCCTATAGCAATCAGCCCCAGCATTTT.

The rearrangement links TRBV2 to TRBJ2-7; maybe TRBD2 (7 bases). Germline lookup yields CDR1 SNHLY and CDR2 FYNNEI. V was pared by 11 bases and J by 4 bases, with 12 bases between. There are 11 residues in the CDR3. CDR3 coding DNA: TGTGCCGGGGGGGGCGCGTACGAGCAGTACTTC. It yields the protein CAGGGAYEQYF.

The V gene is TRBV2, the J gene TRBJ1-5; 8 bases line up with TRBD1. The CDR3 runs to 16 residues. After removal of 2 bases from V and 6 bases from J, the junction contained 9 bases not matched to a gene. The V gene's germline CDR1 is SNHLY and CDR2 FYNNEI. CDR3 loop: CASSEQTGVLAQPQHF. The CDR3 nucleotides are TGTGCCAGCAGTGAACAGACAGGGGTCTTAGCTCAGCCCCAGCATTTT.

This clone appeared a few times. The chain's CDR3 is CASSPGQSTQETQYF. CDR3 DNA: TGTGCCAGCTCACCGGGACAGTCCACCCAAGAGACCCAGTACTTC. The chain couples TRBV18 to TRBJ2-5, with TRBD1 identical over 7 bases. The CDR3 has 15 amino acids. V gave up 3 bases and J gave up 1 base; unmatched junction bases: 5. CDR1 and CDR2 (germline): KGHSH, LQKENI.

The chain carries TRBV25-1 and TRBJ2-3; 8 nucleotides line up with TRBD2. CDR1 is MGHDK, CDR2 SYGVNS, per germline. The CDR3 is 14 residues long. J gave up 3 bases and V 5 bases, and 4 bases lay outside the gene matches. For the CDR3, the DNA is TGTGCCAGCAGTAGCGGGGGAGGGACAGATACGCAGTATTTT. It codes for CASSSGGGTDTQYF.

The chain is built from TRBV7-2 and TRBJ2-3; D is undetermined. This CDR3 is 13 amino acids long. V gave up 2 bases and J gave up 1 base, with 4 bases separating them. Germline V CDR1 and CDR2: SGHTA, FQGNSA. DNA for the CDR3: TGTGCCAGCAGCTTACTGGGCACAGATACGCAGTATTTT. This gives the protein CASSLLGTDTQYF.

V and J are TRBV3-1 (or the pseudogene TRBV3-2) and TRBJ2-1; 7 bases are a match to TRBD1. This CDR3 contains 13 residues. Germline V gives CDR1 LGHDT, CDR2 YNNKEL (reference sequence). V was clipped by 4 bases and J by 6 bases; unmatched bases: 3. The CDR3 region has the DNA TGTGCCAGCAGCCTGACAGGGTCCAATGAGCAGTTCTTC. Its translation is CASSLTGSNEQFF.

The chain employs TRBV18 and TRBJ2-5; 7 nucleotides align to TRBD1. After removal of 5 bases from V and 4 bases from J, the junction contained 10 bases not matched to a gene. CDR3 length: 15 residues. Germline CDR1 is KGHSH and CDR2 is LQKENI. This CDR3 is CASSFTGTELETQYF. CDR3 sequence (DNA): TGTGCCAGCTCATTTACCGGGACAGAGTTAGAGACCCAGTACTTC.

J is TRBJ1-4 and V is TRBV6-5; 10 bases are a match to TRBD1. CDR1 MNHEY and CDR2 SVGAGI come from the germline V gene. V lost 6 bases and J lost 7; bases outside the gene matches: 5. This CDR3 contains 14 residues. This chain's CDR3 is CASSRDRGGEKLFF. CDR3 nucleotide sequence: TGTGCCAGCAGCCGGGACAGGGGTGGTGAAAAACTGTTTTTT.

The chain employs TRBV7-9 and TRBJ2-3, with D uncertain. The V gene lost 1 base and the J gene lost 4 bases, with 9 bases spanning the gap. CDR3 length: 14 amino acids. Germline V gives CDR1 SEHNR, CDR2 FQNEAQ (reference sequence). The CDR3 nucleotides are TGTGCCAGCAGCTTAGTGCTGCTTTCAGATACGCAGTATTTT. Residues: CASSLVLLSDTQYF.

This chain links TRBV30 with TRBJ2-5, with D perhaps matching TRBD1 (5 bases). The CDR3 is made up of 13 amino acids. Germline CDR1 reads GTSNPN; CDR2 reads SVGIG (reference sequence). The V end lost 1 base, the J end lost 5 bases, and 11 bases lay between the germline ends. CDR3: CAWSAGLRETQYF. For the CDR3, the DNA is TGTGCCTGGAGTGCAGGGTTGAGGGAGACCCAGTACTTC. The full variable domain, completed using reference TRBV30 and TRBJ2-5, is SQTIHQWPATLVQPVGSPLSLECTVEGTSNPNLYWYRQAAGRGLQLLFYSVGIGQISSEVPQNLSASRPQDRQFILSSKKLLLSDSGFYLCAWSAGLRETQYFGPGTRLLVL.

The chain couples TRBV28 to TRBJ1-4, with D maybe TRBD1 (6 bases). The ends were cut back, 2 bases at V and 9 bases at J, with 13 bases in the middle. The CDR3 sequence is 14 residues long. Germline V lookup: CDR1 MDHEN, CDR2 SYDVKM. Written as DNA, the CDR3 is TGTGCCAGCAGTTTAACACAGGGAGGACAAAAACTGTTTTTT. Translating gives CASSLTQGGQKLFF.